Here is one T cell receptor (beta chain) with its context. As yet, its antigen is unknown. Per the germline V gene, CDR1 is SGHRS and CDR2 is YFSETQ. The V and J ends lost 5 bases and 5 bases, in that order; junction bases with no gene match: 15. This CDR3 comprises 17 residues. This specimen belongs to a study of cytomegalovirus exposure and HLA in healthy donors. Amplification used 60 Vbeta primers and 13 Jbeta primers. The data were produced by immunoSEQ multiplex PCR, yet TCRdb's version contains in-frame clones alone and is incomplete. The table has 90,000 to 140,000 clones, about an eighth seen once. Study-wide findings and caveats: The authors confirmed in vitro that three CMV-associated chains were specific for CMV antigens. Upon later analysis, TCR association rates were observed to vary by HLA locus, being highest for DRB1 and lowest for HLA-C. Overall, roughly 160 TCR beta chains were annotated as cytomegalovirus-associated. Fewer N-insertions (relative to the 666-donor mean) were reportedly seen in an Asian-associated ancestry cluster in a later analysis.

Specimen: PBMCs. V is TRBV5-1 and J is TRBJ1-1; 10 bases agree with TRBD1. This receptor was identified in a man aged 40-55 years in good health and CMV-seropositive. The CDR3 DNA reads as TGCGCCAGCAGTCCTGGGACAGGGGTCCCCGAAGGGACTGAAGCTTTCTTT. This encodes CASSPGTGVPEGTEAFF.